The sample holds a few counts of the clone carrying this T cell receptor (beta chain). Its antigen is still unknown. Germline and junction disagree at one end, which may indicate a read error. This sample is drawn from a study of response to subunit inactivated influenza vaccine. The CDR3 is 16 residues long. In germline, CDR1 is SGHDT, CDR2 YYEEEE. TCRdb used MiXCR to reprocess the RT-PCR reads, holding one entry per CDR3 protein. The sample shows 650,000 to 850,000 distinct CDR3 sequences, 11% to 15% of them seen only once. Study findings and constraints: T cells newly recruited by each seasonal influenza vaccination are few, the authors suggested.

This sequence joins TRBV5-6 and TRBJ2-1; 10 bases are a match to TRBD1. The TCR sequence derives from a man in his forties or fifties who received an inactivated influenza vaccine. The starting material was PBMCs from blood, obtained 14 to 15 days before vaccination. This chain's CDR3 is CASTLGTGALFGEQFF. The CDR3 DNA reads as TGTGCCAGCACCTTGGGGACAGGGGCCCTGTTTGGTGAGCAGTTCTTC. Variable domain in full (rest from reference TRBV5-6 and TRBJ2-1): DAGVTQSPTHLIKTRGQQVTLRCSPKSGHDTVSWYQQALGQGPQFIFQYYEEEERQRGNFPDRFSGHQFPNYSSELNVNALLLGDSALYLCASTLGTGALFGEQFFGPGTRLTVL.